This T cell receptor (beta chain) was observed in a study of regulatory T cells in long-lasting Graves disease. There are many counts of this clonotype. Germline V CDR1 and CDR2: MDHEN, SYDVKM. J lost 6 bases, V lost 1 base, and 2 bases had no gene match. This CDR3 has 15 amino acids. Arm-PCR of CDR3 regions and iRepertoire HTBI primers were used to build TCR beta libraries. Authors' analysis steps: Taken together, the samples had 62 TRBV and approximately 13 TRBJ segments identified. TCRdb reprocessed the multiplex PCR reads via MiXCR and lists one record per CDR3 protein. TCRdb, not the authors, supplied the V and J calls. The table has a few hundred thousand distinct CDR3 sequences, roughly 18% seen once. Time point described: newly diagnosed GD, antithyroid drugs for less than 3 months. PBMC RNA served as the TCR library source. These data were also filed under a second study, of T cells in Graves' hyperthyroidism and ophthalmopathy.

This TCR derives from a woman in her thirties with Graves disease. Source: peripheral blood mononuclear cells (PBMCs), taken at new diagnosis, from a patient treated with antithyroid drugs. This rearrangement joins TRBV28 to TRBJ2-7, with TRBD2 identical over 14 bases. CDR3 sequence: CASSLSGLAGGEQYF. As DNA, the CDR3 is TGTGCCAGCAGTTTATCCGGACTAGCGGGAGGCGAGCAGTACTTC.